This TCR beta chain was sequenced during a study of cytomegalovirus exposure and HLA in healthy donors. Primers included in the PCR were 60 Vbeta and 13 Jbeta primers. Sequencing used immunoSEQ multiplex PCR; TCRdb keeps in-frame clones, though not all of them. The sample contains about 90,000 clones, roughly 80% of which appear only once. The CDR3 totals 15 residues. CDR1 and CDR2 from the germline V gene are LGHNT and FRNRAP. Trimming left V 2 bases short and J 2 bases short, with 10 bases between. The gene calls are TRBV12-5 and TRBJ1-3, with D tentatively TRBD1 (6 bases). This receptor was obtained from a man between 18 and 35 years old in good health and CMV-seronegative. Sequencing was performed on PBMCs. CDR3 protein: CASGLQGRPGNTIYF. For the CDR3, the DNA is TGTGCTAGTGGTTTGCAGGGGCGGCCTGGAAACACCATATATTTT.